The 6 T cell receptor beta chains in this list originate from one sample, sequenced in a study of CD8 T cells in ankylosing spondylitis. Each CDR3 protein gets one entry after TCRdb re-called the 5' RACE reads with MiXCR. The sample lists 300,000 to 400,000 distinct CDR3 sequences; roughly 20% were seen once. The source material was blood, either unsorted or a sorted T cell fraction (not recorded which). Receptors originate from a male donor with ankylosing spondylitis or in good health (not recorded which).

This clonotype has more than one count but fewer than ten. The genes are TRBV27 and TRBJ2-3; 9 nucleotides align to TRBD2. Germline V gene lookup returns CDR1 MNHEY and CDR2 SMNVEV (reference sequence). The CDR3 spans 17 residues. The junction had 11 bases not matched to a gene; V was cut back by 5 bases and J by 2 bases. The CDR3: CASSIYPTSGNTDTQYF. CDR3 sequence (DNA): TGTGCCAGCAGTATCTACCCGACTAGCGGAAACACAGATACGCAGTATTTT.

This clonotype was recorded a few times. The chain carries TRBV11-1 and TRBJ2-3; D is undetermined. This CDR3 comprises 14 residues. The germline V gene has CDR1 SGHAT and CDR2 FQDESV (reference sequence). The ends were cut back, 4 bases at V and 6 bases at J, with 14 bases in the middle. The CDR3 sequence: CASSWTTSVDTQYF. As DNA, the CDR3 is TGTGCCAGCAGCTGGACCACATCCGTGGATACGCAGTATTTT.

This clonotype was observed a handful of times. The chain couples TRBV4-1 to TRBJ1-5; D unresolved. Germline V gene data show CDR1 as MGHRA and CDR2 as YSYEKL. V lost 1 base to trimming and J lost 9 bases, with 10 bases between them. CDR3 length: 13 amino acids. CDR3 amino acids: CASSQGTERPQHF. The CDR3 coding sequence is TGCGCCAGCAGCCAAGGGACGGAACGGCCCCAGCATTTT.

This clonotype was recorded at least ten times. This chain links TRBV29-1 with TRBJ2-7, with D possibly being TRBD1 (6 bases). The CDR3 length is 15 residues. V shed 4 bases and J shed 5 bases, with 21 bases lying between them. The germline CDR1 and CDR2 sequences are SQVTM and ANQGSEA. The CDR3 DNA follows: TGCAGCGTTGGCCGACAGGACGATTTGGGCGACGAGCAGTACTTC. As protein: CSVGRQDDLGDEQYF.

Only a few counts were recorded for this clonotype. V gene TRBV3-1 combines with J gene TRBJ2-5; D gene uncertain. CDR3 length equals 15 residues. Germline assignment: CDR1 LGHDT and CDR2 YNNKEL (reference sequence). Trimming removed 5 bases from V and 2 bases from J, with 15 bases in between. CDR3 region: CASSEGIVVQETQYF. The CDR3 DNA is TGTGCCAGCAGCGAAGGGATAGTGGTACAAGAGACCCAGTACTTC.

This chain uses TRBV28 with TRBJ1-2; D gene ambiguous. In germline, CDR1 is MDHEN, CDR2 SYDVKM. The CDR3 is 14 amino acids. V was clipped by 6 bases and J by 2 bases, with 13 bases between them. The CDR3, as DNA: TGTGCCAGCAGCCCTACGTCGTGGAACTATGGCTACACCTTC. Translating it yields CASSPTSWNYGYTF.